This TCR beta chain was sequenced in a study of T-cell reconstitution after alpha-beta-depleted transplantation in children. This CDR3 is built from 15 residues. Losses at the gene ends were 3 bases for V and 3 bases for J; bases not matched to a gene: 7. Per the germline V gene, CDR1 is MNHEY and CDR2 is SVGEGT. A TCRbeta library incorporating unique molecular identifiers was prepared. TCRdb used MiXCR to reprocess the PCR reads, holding one entry per CDR3 protein. In the table there are about 610,000 distinct CDR3 sequences, under 12% of which are singletons. This clonotype was observed at least ten times.

V gene TRBV6-2 or TRBV6-3 combines with J gene TRBJ2-7; 8 bases agree with TRBD2. This material consisted of PBMCs from the stem cell graft donor, taken from the stem cell graft. This sequence originates from a human donor who donated a stem cell graft to a child with acute myeloid leukemia. CDR3 residues: CASSYPSGRVYEQYF. Written as DNA, the CDR3 is TGTGCCAGCAGTTATCCCAGCGGGAGAGTCTACGAGCAGTACTTC.